These T cell receptor beta chains were read from a single sample in a study of radiation and T cells in renal cell carcinoma. Assay used: immunoSEQ multiplex PCR; TCRdb lists only in-frame clones, some missing. The sample consists of roughly 150,000 clones, about nine tenths of them appearing once. The input for sequencing was blood, taken from a patient whose treatment included radiotherapy and nephrectomy. The receptors were sampled from a woman between 45 and 60 years old with renal cell carcinoma. Each CDR3 is given with its conserved first and last residue. Each record gives: J gene, D gene, clone size, V gene, CDR3 DNA, CDR3 protein. The D gene is left open where the match is weak. Clone size is stated in some rows and not others, as once, few, many or a class when expanded.

>TRBJ1-1|NA|NA|TRBV25-1
TGTGCCAGCACCGGATGGGAGAGAACTGAAGCTTTCTTT
CASTGWERTEAFF
>TRBJ2-5|TRBD2|NA|TRBV6-5
TGTGCCAGCAGGCTGGGACTACAGTACCAAGAGACCCAGTACTTC
CASRLGLQYQETQYF
>TRBJ1-2|NA|once|TRBV27
TGTGCCAGCAGTACCACCCGCGGACAAGGAGATCACTATGGCTACACCTTC
CASSTTRGQGDHYGYTF
>TRBJ2-5|NA|NA|TRBV7-2
TGTGCCAGCACCAAACCCCCGGCCCAAGAGACCCAGTACTTC
CASTKPPAQETQYF
>TRBJ2-3|TRBD2|NA|TRBV9
TGTGCCAGCAGCGCACTAGCGGGGGAGAGCACAGATACGCAGTATTTT
CASSALAGESTDTQYF
>TRBJ2-2|NA|NA|TRBV2
TGTGCCAGCAGTGAAATCTCCGGGGAGCTGTTTTTT
CASSEISGELFF
>TRBJ2-7|TRBD2|NA|TRBV5-1
TGCGCCAGCAGCTTGTCGGGGGGGAAAGAGCAGTACTTC
CASSLSGGKEQYF
>TRBJ2-1|TRBD2|NA|TRBV5-5
TGTGCCAGCATCCTGGCGGGGGGTGAGCAGTTCTTC
CASILAGGEQFF
>TRBJ2-2|NA|NA|TRBV9
TGTGCCAGCAGCGTAGCCTGGGGGGCGAACACCGGGGAGCTGTTTTTT
CASSVAWGANTGELFF
>TRBJ2-7|TRBD2|once|TRBV18
TGTGCCAGCTCACCAAGGACTAGCGCGGCCTACGAGCAGTACTTC
CASSPRTSAAYEQYF
>TRBJ1-1|NA|once|TRBV6-5
TGTGCCAGCAGCGGGGGGGGATGGAACACTGAAGCTTTCTTT
CASSGGGWNTEAFF
>TRBJ1-2|NA|once|TRBV30
TGTGCCTGGAGTGTATCGAGGGGGTCCAGTGGCTACACCTTC
CAWSVSRGSSGYTF
>TRBJ1-3|NA|NA|TRBV6-6
TGTGCCAGCAACACCCCGGGGGTGAGCTCTGGAAACACCATATATTTT
CASNTPGVSSGNTIYF
>TRBJ2-2|NA|once|TRBV7-9
TGTGCCAGCAGCTTACCTCGGACAGAGAACACCGGGGAGCTGTTTTTT
CASSLPRTENTGELFF
>TRBJ2-7|TRBD2|NA|TRBV4-1
TGCGCCAGCAGCCAAAGAGGACTAGCCCGCTCCTACGAGCAGTACTTC
CASSQRGLARSYEQYF
>TRBJ1-2|TRBD1|NA|TRBV9
TGTGCCAGCAGCGAGGGACAGGGGTCTTTGGGTGGCTACACCTTC
CASSEGQGSLGGYTF
>TRBJ1-5|NA|NA|TRBV10-3
TGTGCCATCAGGGGCCGCATGGGGCAGCCCCAGCATTTT
CAIRGRMGQPQHF
>TRBJ1-4|NA|NA|TRBV6-1
TGTGCCAGCAGTGGTGGGCCCTGGGAAAAACTGTTTTTT
CASSGGPWEKLFF
>TRBJ1-1|NA|NA|TRBV9
TGTGCCAGCAGCGTAACAGGGTTCACTGAAGCTTTCTTT
CASSVTGFTEAFF
>TRBJ1-4|NA|once|TRBV5-1
TGCGCCAGCAGCTTGGGGGAGGGCAGGGGTGAAAAACTGTTTTTT
CASSLGEGRGEKLFF
>TRBJ2-2|NA|NA|TRBV19
TGTGCCAGTAGTATTTCAGGGGAGGCCGGGGAGCTGTTTTTT
CASSISGEAGELFF
>TRBJ2-7|TRBD2|NA|TRBV10-3
TGTGCCATCAGTCCTAGCGGGGGCCTCACCTACGAGCAGTACTTC
CAISPSGGLTYEQYF
>TRBJ2-2|NA|NA|TRBV27
TGTGCCAGCAGTTTGATCGGGTTGGCGAACACCGGGGAGCTGTTTTTT
CASSLIGLANTGELFF
>TRBJ1-1|TRBD1|NA|TRBV19
TGTGCCAGTAGTATCTCGACAGGGGCGGCTGAAGCTTTCTTT
CASSISTGAAEAFF
>TRBJ2-5|TRBD2|NA|TRBV4-2
TGTGCCAGCAGCCAATACGGGACGAGCGGGGAAGAGACCCAGTACTTC
CASSQYGTSGEETQYF
>TRBJ1-5|NA|NA|TRBV7-8
TGTGCCAGCAGCTTATTGGGAGGTGGCAATCAGCCCCAGCATTTT
CASSLLGGGNQPQHF
>TRBJ2-1|TRBD2|few|TRBV7-9
TGTGCCAGCAGACCAATAGCGGGCGGTTACAATGAGCAGTTCTTC
CASRPIAGGYNEQFF
>TRBJ2-5|NA|NA|TRBV4-1
TGCGCCAGCAGCCAAGGTCCTGGAAGCGTAGAGACCCAGTACTTC
CASSQGPGSVETQYF
>TRBJ2-1|TRBD2|NA|TRBV18
TGTGCCAGCTCACGAAAATTAACTAGCGGGGGGGCCCAGGATGAGCAGTTCTTC
CASSRKLTSGGAQDEQFF
>TRBJ2-2|NA|NA|TRBV19
TGTGCCAGTAGTGAGGGCAGCGCCGTCGGGGAGCTGTTTTTT
CASSEGSAVGELFF
>TRBJ2-7|NA|NA|TRBV19
TGTGCCAGTGGGGTGGGGAGAGAGCAGTACTTC
CASGVGREQYF
>TRBJ2-1|NA|NA|TRBV5-1
TGCGCCAGCACAGCGGCGCCGTACAATGAGCAGTTCTTC
CASTAAPYNEQFF
>TRBJ2-2|TRBD1|NA|TRBV9
TGTGCCAGCAGCGGAGGACAGGGGCGTACCGGGGAGCTGTTTTTT
CASSGGQGRTGELFF
>TRBJ2-3|NA|NA|TRBV5-1
TGCGCCAGCAGCTCTGACAGATACGGCACAGATACGCAGTATTTT
CASSSDRYGTDTQYF
>TRBJ1-2|NA|NA|TRBV2
TGTGCCAGCATTCGAGAGGGGGGGCCGAACTATGGCTACACCTTC
CASIREGGPNYGYTF
>TRBJ2-3|NA|NA|TRBV7-2
TGTGCCAGCAGCTCCCAACAATCCTTCACAGATACGCAGTATTTT
CASSSQQSFTDTQYF
>TRBJ1-2|NA|NA|TRBV6-1
TGTGCCAGCAGTGAAGCGCGGGGTAACTATGGCTACACCTTC
CASSEARGNYGYTF
>TRBJ1-4|TRBD1|NA|TRBV9
TGTGCCAGCAGCCTGGACAGGGATGGAACTAATGAAAAACTGTTTTTT
CASSLDRDGTNEKLFF
>TRBJ1-1|NA|few|TRBV10-3
TGTGCCATCAGTGGGTACACTGAAGCTTTCTTT
CAISGYTEAFF
>TRBJ2-3|NA|NA|TRBV5-1
TGCGCCAGCAGCAGTGACGGACGCACAGATACGCAGTATTTT
CASSSDGRTDTQYF
>TRBJ2-2|NA|NA|TRBV19
TGTGCCAGTAGTCCCGACTACACCGGGGAGCTGTTTTTT
CASSPDYTGELFF